Presented here are 14 T cell receptor beta chains from one specimen sequenced in a study of blood T cells in healthy people across ages (dated by TCRdb to between 2014 and 2016). Library prep was done by 5' RACE. The instrument given in TCRdb is Illumina HiSeq 2500. A second about 6 to 11 cycle PCR used a sample-barcoded 5' primer and a J-beta primer mix. TCRdb trimmed public reads at Q25 via fastp, called clones via MiXCR and kept in-frame beta chains. Identical CDR3 proteins give one entry, which carries the most common genes and DNA. In all, the sample holds about 1.4 million distinct CDR3 sequences, and almost 60% of those were seen once. Clones ranked in the top ten supply more than 6% of the sample. Sequencing was carried out using blood. The receptor set was obtained from a man aged 18 to 29 in good health.

The CDR3 region is CASLKREGPYEQYF. The CDR3 DNA reads TGCGCCAGCCTTAAGCGGGAGGGACCCTACGAGCAGTACTTC. The chain joins TRBV10-1 to TRBJ2-7; 10 positions agree with TRBD2. The germline gives CDR1 WNHNN, CDR2 SYGVQD (reference sequence). The junction had 6 bases not matched to a gene; V was cut back by 8 bases and J by 2 bases. The CDR3 contains 14 residues.

The V call is TRBV11-2, the J call TRBJ2-7; a possible D gene is TRBD2 (6 bases). The CDR3 contains 12 residues. The germline V gene has CDR1 SGHAT and CDR2 FQNNGV. V lost 8 bases, J lost 3 bases, and 11 bases lay in between. The CDR3: CASRDLNYEQYF. Here the CDR3 DNA reads TGTGCCAGCCGGGACTTAAACTACGAGCAGTACTTC.

This clonotype was found a few times. The rearrangement uses TRBV2 and TRBJ2-5; 10 bases map to TRBD2. Trimming cost V 5 bases and J 5 bases; bases outside gene matches: 11. CDR3 size: 16 residues. CDR1 is SNHLY, CDR2 FYNNEI, per germline. The CDR3 nucleotides are TGTGCCAGCAGTTTTCATCTAGCGGGAGCCTGGGAGACCCAGTACTTC. Its translation is CASSFHLAGAWETQYF.

This clonotype came up a few times. CDR3 nucleotides: TGCAGCGTTGAAGGGGGGATCTCCTACGAGCAGTACTTC. Translated, it gives CSVEGGISYEQYF. The rearrangement joins TRBV29-1 to TRBJ2-7, with D perhaps matching TRBD1 or TRBD2 (5 bases each). The CDR3 runs 13 residues. Trimming removed 1 base from V and 0 bases from J, with 7 bases in between. Per germline, CDR1 SQVTM and CDR2 ANQGSEA.

This clonotype was counted only a few times. The V and J genes are TRBV21-1 and TRBJ2-7; TRBD1 reflects the table's D call only, with no check against the DNA. TRBV21-1 is classified as a pseudogene. The CDR3 spans 14 residues. CDR3: CASSKEDRTYEQYF. The CDR3 DNA sequence: TGTGCCAGCAGCAAAGAGGACAGGACCTACGAGCAGTACTTC.

The count of this clonotype is one. DNA of the CDR3: TGTGCCAGCAGTTACAACGGAGCCACCTACAATGAGCAGTTCTTC. This sequence encodes CASSYNGATYNEQFF. This chain links TRBV6-6 with TRBJ2-1; D remains unclear. The germline V and J ends were trimmed by 2 bases and 2 bases, with 10 bases remaining between them. In germline, CDR1 is MNHNY, CDR2 SVGAGI (reference sequence). The CDR3 consists of 15 residues.

The sample holds a few counts of this clonotype. As DNA, the CDR3 is TGTGCCATCAGTGGAAAGGACGGCTTTCACTACGAGCAGTACTTC. This codes for CAISGKDGFHYEQYF. The genes are TRBV10-3 and TRBJ2-7; D is uncertain. Germline CDR1 reads ENHRY; CDR2 reads SYGVKD. This CDR3 region has 15 residues. The ends were cut back, 4 bases at V and 3 bases at J, with 16 bases in the middle.

To note about this clonotype: A read error is possible here, since a much larger clone lies one base away. The V gene is TRBV7-2, the J gene TRBJ1-2; 12 nucleotides match TRBD1. This CDR3 spans 14 amino acids. V gave up 4 bases and J gave up 6 bases; unmatched junction bases: 3. Looked up from germline, CDR1 is SGHTA and CDR2 is FQGNSA. The CDR3 DNA sequence: TGTGCCAGCAGCTCCGGGACAGGGGGCGATGGCTACACCTTC. This gives the protein CASSSGTGGDGYTF.

In this sample, this clonotype turned up once. The chain has TRBV4-1 and TRBJ2-1; a possible D gene is TRBD2 (5 bases). TRBJ2-7 matches the DNA end more closely, so the J call is doubtful. The CDR3 runs 14 residues. Germline CDR1 reads MGHRA; CDR2 reads YSYEKL. The CDR3: CASSSGSPGDEQYF. CDR3 coding DNA: TGCGCCAGCAGCAGCGGAAGTCCAGGTGACGAGCAGTACTTC.

This clonotype was seen just once. The chain couples TRBV29-1 to TRBJ1-4; D is ambiguous. CDR3 length: 13 residues. V dropped 4 bases and J dropped 0 bases, with 6 bases sitting between them. CDR1 and CDR2 (germline): SQVTM, ANQGSEA. This CDR3 reads CSVVGATNEKLFF. CDR3 DNA: TGCAGCGTTGTCGGAGCAACTAATGAAAAACTGTTTTTT.

The chain uses TRBV4-1 and TRBJ2-7; 9 bases line up with TRBD2. With V trimmed by 1 base and J by 5 bases, 12 bases remained unmatched. This CDR3 has 17 amino acids. CDR1 is MGHRA and CDR2 is YSYEKL in the germline V gene. CDR3 coding DNA: TGCGCCAGCAGCCAAGTGGAGATTAGCGGGAGAGCACACGAGCAGTACTTC. Translation gives CASSQVEISGRAHEQYF.

The chain combines TRBV13 with TRBJ2-5; 8 nucleotides line up with TRBD2. CDR1 and CDR2 from the germline V gene are PRHDT and FYEKMQ (reference sequence). The CDR3 contains 17 residues. J lost 6 bases, V lost 5 bases, and 17 bases had no gene match. The CDR3 protein is CASSTTLAGYSKKTQYF. CDR3 sequence (DNA): TGTGCCAGCAGCACCACATTAGCGGGGTATTCCAAGAAGACCCAGTACTTC.

CDR3 DNA sequence: TGCAGTGCTAGACACAGGGAAAACACTGAAGCTTTCTTT. This codes for CSARHRENTEAFF. This chain links TRBV20-1 with TRBJ1-1; tentative D call: TRBD1 (6 bases). Germline lookup yields CDR1 DFQATT and CDR2 SNEGSKA (reference sequence). The length of the CDR3 is 13 residues. The ends were cut back, 2 bases at V and 2 bases at J, with 9 bases in the middle.

The chain joins TRBV4-3 to TRBJ1-2; TRBD1 matches 9 bases. V lost 3 bases to trimming and J lost 4 bases; unmatched junction nucleotides: 6. Germline CDR1 LGHNA, CDR2 YSLEER. This CDR3 region has 15 residues. CDR3 DNA sequence: TGCGCCAGCAGCCAGGGGACAGGGCACTTCTATGGCTACACCTTC. Translation gives CASSQGTGHFYGYTF.